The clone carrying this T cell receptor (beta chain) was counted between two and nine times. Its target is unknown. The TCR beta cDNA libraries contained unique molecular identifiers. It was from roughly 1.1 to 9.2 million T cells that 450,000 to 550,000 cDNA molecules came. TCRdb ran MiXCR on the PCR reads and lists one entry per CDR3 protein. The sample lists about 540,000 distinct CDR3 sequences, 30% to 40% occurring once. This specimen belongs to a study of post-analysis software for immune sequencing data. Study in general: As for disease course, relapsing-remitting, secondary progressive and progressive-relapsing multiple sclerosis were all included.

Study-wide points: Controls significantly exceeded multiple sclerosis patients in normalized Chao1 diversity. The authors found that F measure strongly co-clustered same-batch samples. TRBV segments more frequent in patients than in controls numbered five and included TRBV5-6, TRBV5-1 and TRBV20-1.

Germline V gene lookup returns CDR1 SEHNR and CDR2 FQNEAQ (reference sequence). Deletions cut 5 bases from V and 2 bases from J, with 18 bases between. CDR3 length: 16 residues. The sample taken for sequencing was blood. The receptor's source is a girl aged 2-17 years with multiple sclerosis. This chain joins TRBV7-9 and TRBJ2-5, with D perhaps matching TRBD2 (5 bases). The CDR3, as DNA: TGTGCCAGCAGCCGCAGCGGATCTAAAGCACAAGAGACCCAGTACTTC. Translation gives CASSRSGSKAQETQYF.